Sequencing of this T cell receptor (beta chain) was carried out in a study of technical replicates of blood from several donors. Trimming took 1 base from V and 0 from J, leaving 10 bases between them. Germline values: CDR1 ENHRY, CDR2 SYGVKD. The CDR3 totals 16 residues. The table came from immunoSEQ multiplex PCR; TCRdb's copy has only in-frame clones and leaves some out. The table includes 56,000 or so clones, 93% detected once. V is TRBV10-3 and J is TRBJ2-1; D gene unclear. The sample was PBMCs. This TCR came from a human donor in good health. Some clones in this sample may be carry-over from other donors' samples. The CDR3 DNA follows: TGTGCCATCAGTGAGTTCGCGGAAAGCTCCTACAATGAGCAGTTCTTC. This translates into CAISEFAESSYNEQFF.